Below, 9 T cell receptor beta chains from the same sample are listed, as sequenced in a study of blood T cells in healthy people across ages. With a J-beta primer mix and a sample-barcoded 5' primer, a second PCR ran about 6 to 11 cycles. One entry per CDR3 protein, called by TCRdb with MiXCR from the 5' RACE reads. The data show hundreds of thousands of distinct CDR3 sequences, about a fifth seen once. Sample: blood. The receptor source for this set is a man in his 70s in good health.

The V gene is TRBV6-6, the J gene TRBJ2-2, with 9 bases fitting TRBD1. Germline CDR1 is MNHNY and CDR2 is SVGAGI (reference sequence). Unmatched junction bases numbered 8, after V lost 2 bases and J lost 7 bases. This CDR3 is 16 amino acids long. DNA of the CDR3: TGTGCCAGCAGTTACAAGGGACAGGGAGGGCACGGGGAGCTGTTTTTT. Protein: CASSYKGQGGHGELFF.

This chain connects TRBV20-1 to TRBJ2-3; D uncertain. V lost 7 bases and J 0 bases, leaving 8 bases between the germline ends. CDR1 and CDR2 (germline): DFQATT, SNEGSKA (reference sequence). CDR3 size: 12 residues. CDR3 residues: CSGLASTDTQYF. Here the CDR3 DNA reads TGCAGTGGCCTGGCGAGCACAGATACGCAGTATTTT.

The V gene is TRBV5-1, the J gene TRBJ2-7, with D possibly TRBD1 on 6 matching bases. The CDR3 covers 14 residues. Trimming stripped 4 bases from V and 3 bases from J, with 14 bases between. Germline-derived CDR1 and CDR2 are SGHRS and YFSETQ. CDR3 residues: CASSNPGHNYEQYF. DNA for the CDR3: TGCGCCAGCAGCAATCCGGGACACAACTACGAGCAGTACTTC.

This clonotype was picked up a small number of times. The rearrangement uses TRBV5-1 and TRBJ1-2, with 7 bases that match TRBD1. The germline V gene has CDR1 SGHRS and CDR2 YFSETQ. The CDR3 spans 14 residues. The ends lost 3 bases at V and 6 bases at J; junction bases unmatched: 8. The CDR3 sequence: CASSWDGQEDGYTF. In nucleotides, the CDR3 is TGCGCCAGCAGCTGGGACGGACAGGAAGATGGCTACACCTTC. The whole variable domain, filled in from reference TRBV5-1 and TRBJ1-2, reads KAGVTQTPRYLIKTRGQQVTLSCSPISGHRSVSWYQQTPGQGLQFLFEYFSETQRNKGNFPGRFSGRQFSNSRSEMNVSTLELGDSALYLCASSWDGQEDGYTFGSGTRLTVV.

The genes are TRBV21-1 and TRBJ1-1; the table's D gene call, TRBD1, was not cross checked with the DNA. TRBV21-1 is reported as a pseudogene. The CDR3 is 10 residues long. CDR3 region: CASRTPEAFF. The CDR3 DNA reads TGCGCCAGCAGGACCCCCGAAGCTTTCTTT.

This clonotype was counted ten times or more. J is TRBJ1-4 and V is TRBV19; 9 nucleotides match TRBD1. Germline CDR1 is LNHDA and CDR2 is SQIVND (reference sequence). The V and J ends lost 8 bases and 8 bases, in that order; junction bases with no gene match: 9. The CDR3 has 14 amino acids. The CDR3 DNA sequence: TGTGCCAGTGAGACCGGGACAGGGAGAGAAAAACTGTTTTTT. Translating gives CASETGTGREKLFF.

This sequence joins TRBV6-2 or TRBV6-3 and TRBJ2-5; D is possibly TRBD2 (5 bases). Trimming took 7 bases from V and 3 from J, leaving 9 bases between them. Germline CDR1 reads MNHEY; CDR2 reads SVGEGT. This CDR3 comprises 12 residues. The CDR3 protein is CASTEGEETQYF. As DNA, the CDR3 is TGTGCCAGCACCGAGGGAGAAGAGACCCAGTACTTC.

Turning to this clonotype: Germline and junction disagree at one end, which may indicate a read error. The J gene is TRBJ1-1, the V gene TRBV3-1; D call uncertain. This CDR3 has 13 amino acids. Looked up from germline, CDR1 is LGHDT and CDR2 is YNNKEL (reference sequence). The CDR3 loop is CASSQTRYTEAFF. Written as DNA, the CDR3 is TGTGCCAGTAGCCAAACGAGGTACACTGAAGCTTTCTTT.

The rearrangement links TRBV19 to TRBJ1-4; perhaps TRBD1 as D (5 bases). The V gene's germline CDR1 is LNHDA and CDR2 SQIVND (reference sequence). V was cut by 3 bases and J by 0 bases, with 8 bases left in between. This CDR3 has 15 residues. The CDR3 DNA reads as TGTGCCAGTAGTATGACAGTTTCAACTAATGAAAAACTGTTTTTT. It codes for CASSMTVSTNEKLFF.